The T cell receptor beta chain described here comes from a study of T cell responses to AZD1222 COVID-19 vaccine. The CDR3 contains 14 residues. V lost 11 bases and J 2 bases, leaving 19 bases between the germline ends. Germline values: CDR1 MNHEY, CDR2 SVGAGI. Sequenced by immunoSEQ multiplex PCR; TCRdb stores in-frame clones only, minus some. The table shows roughly 130,000 clones, with about 90% occurring only once. Only a few counts were recorded for this clone. The receptor was isolated from an adult in good health. The chain uses TRBV6-5 and TRBJ2-7; the D gene is possibly TRBD1 (6 bases). Sample: peripheral blood, taken on day 0 of MenACWY control vaccination. CDR3 sequence reads: CAGYRDNVPYEQYF. CDR3 nucleotides: TGTGCCGGCTACCGGGACAACGTCCCCTACGAGCAGTACTTC.